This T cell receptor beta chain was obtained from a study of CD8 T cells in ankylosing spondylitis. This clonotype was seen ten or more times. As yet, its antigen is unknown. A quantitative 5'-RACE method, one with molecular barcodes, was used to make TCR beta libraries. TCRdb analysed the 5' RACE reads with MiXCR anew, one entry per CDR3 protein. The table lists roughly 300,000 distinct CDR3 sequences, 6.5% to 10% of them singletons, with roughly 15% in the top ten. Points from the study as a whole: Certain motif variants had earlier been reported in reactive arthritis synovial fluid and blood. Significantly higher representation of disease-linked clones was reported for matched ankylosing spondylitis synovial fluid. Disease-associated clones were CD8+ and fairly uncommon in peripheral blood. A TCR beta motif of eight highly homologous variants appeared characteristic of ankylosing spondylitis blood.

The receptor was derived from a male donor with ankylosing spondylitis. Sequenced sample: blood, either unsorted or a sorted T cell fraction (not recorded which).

The CDR3 loop reads CSVGLAEHTDTQYF. CDR3 coding DNA: TGCAGCGTGGGCCTAGCGGAACACACAGATACGCAGTATTTT. V is TRBV29-1 and J is TRBJ2-3, with 7 positions matching TRBD2. The V segment lost 6 bases and the J segment 2 bases; nucleotides outside the gene matches: 8. The CDR3 is 14 amino acids. Germline lookup yields CDR1 SQVTM and CDR2 ANQGSEA.